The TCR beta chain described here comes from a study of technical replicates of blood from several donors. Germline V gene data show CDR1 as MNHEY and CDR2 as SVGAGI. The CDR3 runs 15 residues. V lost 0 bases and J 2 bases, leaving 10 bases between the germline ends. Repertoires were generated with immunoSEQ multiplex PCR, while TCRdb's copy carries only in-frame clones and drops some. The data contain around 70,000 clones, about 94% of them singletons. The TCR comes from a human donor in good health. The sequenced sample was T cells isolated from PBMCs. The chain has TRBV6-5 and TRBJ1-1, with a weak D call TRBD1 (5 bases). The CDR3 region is CASSYSYQGNTEAFF. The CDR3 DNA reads TGTGCCAGCAGTTACTCGTATCAGGGCAACACTGAAGCTTTCTTT.